This entry is about one TCR beta chain. The sample is drawn from a study of blood T cell repertoires in COVID-19. Study-wide background: The United States, Italy and Spain provided the acute and convalescent COVID-19 samples. In each case, the material was cDNA or gDNA derived from T cells, B-cell-depleted T cells, or PBMCs.

As processed by the authors: Amplification of reference gene primers was used by the study to estimate nucleated cell counts. The table came from immunoSEQ multiplex PCR; TCRdb's copy has only in-frame clones and leaves some out. The V and J calls and clone size come from that table; D and trimming were worked out from the DNA. This table has roughly 230,000 clones, more than 70% appearing once. The length of the CDR3 is 13 residues. Germline loops: CDR1 SGHAT, CDR2 FQNNGV. The germline V and J ends were trimmed by 4 bases and 8 bases, with 9 bases remaining between them. The material sequenced was peripheral blood. V usage is TRBV11-2 and J usage is TRBJ1-6; D may be TRBD1 (6 bases). The sequence came from a man in his forties with active or convalescent COVID-19. The CDR3: CASSYNRDSPLHF. The DNA for the CDR3 is TGTGCCAGCAGCTACAACAGGGATTCACCCCTCCACTTT.